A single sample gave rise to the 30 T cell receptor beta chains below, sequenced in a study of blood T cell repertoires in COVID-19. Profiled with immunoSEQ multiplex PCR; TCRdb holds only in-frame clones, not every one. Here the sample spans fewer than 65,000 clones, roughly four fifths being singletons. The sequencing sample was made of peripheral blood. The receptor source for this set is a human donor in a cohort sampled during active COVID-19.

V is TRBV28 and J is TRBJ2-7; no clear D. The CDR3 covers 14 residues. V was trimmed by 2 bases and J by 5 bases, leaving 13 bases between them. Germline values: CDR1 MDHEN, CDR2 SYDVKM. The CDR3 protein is CASSLRNRVHEQYF. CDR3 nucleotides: TGTGCCAGCAGTTTAAGGAACAGAGTGCACGAGCAGTACTTC.

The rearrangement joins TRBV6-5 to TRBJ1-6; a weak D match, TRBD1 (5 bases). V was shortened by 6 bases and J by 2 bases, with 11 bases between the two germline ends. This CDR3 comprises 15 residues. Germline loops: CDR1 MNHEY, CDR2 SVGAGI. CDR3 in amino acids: CASSRQGAYNSPLHF. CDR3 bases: TGTGCCAGCAGCCGACAAGGGGCCTATAATTCACCCCTCCACTTT.

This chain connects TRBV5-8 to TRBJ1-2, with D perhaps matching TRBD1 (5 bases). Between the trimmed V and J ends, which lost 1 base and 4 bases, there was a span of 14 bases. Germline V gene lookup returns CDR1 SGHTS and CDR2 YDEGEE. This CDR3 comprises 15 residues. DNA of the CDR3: TGTGCCAGCAGCTTGCTTGGGGCGCTGGCCTATGGCTACACCTTC. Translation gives CASSLLGALAYGYTF.

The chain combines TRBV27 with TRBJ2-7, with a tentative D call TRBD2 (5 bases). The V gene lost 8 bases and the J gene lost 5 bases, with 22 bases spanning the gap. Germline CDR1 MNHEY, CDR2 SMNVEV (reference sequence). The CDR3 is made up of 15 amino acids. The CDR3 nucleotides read TGTGCCAGCTCCCGCCACACCGGAGCGGCGGACGAGCAGTACTTC. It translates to CASSRHTGAADEQYF.

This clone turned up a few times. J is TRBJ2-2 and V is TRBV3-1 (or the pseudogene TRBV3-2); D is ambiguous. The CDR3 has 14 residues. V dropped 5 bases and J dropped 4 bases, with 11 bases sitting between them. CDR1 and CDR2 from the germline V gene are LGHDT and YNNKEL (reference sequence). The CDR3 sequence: CASSSKAITGELFF. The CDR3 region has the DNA TGTGCCAGCAGCAGTAAAGCGATCACCGGGGAGCTGTTTTTT.

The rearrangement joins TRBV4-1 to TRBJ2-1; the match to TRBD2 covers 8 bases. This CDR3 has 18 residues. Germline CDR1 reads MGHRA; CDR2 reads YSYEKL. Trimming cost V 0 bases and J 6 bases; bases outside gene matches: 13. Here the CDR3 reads CASSQEPLGAGAINEQFF. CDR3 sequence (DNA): TGCGCCAGCAGCCAAGAGCCTTTGGGAGCGGGAGCCATCAATGAGCAGTTCTTC.

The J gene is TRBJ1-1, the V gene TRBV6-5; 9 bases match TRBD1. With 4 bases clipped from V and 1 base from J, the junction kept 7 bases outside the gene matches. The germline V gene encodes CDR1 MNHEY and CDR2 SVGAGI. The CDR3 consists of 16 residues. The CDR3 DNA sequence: TGTGCCAGCAGTTTTACCGGGACAGGGAGGAACACTGAAGCTTTCTTT. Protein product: CASSFTGTGRNTEAFF.

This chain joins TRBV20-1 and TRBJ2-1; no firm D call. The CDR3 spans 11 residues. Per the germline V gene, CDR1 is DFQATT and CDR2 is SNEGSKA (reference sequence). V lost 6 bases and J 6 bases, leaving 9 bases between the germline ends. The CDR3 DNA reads TGCAGTGCGAGGCACACCAATGAGCAGTTCTTC. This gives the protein CSARHTNEQFF.

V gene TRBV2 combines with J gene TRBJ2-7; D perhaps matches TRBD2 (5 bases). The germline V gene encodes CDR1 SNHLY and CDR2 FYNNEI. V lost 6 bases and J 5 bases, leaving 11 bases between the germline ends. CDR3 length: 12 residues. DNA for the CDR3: TGTGCCAGCAGGATAGAGGGAGACGAGCAGTACTTC. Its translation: CASRIEGDEQYF.

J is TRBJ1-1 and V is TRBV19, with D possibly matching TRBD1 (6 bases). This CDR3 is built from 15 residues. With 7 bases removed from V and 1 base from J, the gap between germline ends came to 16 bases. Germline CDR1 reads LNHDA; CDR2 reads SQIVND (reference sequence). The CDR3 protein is CASIRLGQPNTEAFF. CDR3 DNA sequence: TGTGCCAGTATTCGCCTCGGACAGCCGAACACTGAAGCTTTCTTT. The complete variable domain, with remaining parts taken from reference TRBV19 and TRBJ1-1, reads DGGITQSPKYLFRKEGQNVTLSCEQNLNHDAMYWYRQDPGQGLRLIYYSQIVNDFQKGDIAEGYSVSREKKESFPLTVTSAQKNPTAFYLCASIRLGQPNTEAFFGQGTRLTVV.

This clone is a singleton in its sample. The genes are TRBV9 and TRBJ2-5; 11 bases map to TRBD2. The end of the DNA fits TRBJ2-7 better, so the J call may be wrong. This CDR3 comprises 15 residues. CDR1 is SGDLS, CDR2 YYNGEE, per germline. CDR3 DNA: TGTGCCAGCAGCGCTACTAGCGGGAGTATGTACGAGCAGTACTTC. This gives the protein CASSATSGSMYEQYF.

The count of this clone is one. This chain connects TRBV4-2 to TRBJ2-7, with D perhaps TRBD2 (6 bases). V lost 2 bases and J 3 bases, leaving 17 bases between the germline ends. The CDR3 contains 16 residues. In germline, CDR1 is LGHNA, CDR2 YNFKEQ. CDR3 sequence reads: CASSQRRGTQLYEQYF. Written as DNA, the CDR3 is TGTGCCAGCAGCCAACGTCGCGGGACCCAGCTCTACGAGCAGTACTTC.

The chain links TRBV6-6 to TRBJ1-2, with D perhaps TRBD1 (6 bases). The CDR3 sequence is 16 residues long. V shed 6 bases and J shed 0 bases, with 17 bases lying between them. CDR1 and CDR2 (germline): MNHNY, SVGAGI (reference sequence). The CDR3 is CASSPPDRRTNYGYTF. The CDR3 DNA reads TGTGCCAGCAGCCCTCCTGACAGGCGAACTAACTATGGCTACACCTTC.

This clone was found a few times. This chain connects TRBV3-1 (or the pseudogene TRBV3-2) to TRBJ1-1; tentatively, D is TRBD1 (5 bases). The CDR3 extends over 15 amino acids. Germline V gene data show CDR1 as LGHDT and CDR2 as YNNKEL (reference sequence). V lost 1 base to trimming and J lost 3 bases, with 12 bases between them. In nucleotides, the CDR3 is TGTGCCAGCAGCCAAGGACAGTGGGTGGACACTGAAGCTTTCTTT. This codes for CASSQGQWVDTEAFF.

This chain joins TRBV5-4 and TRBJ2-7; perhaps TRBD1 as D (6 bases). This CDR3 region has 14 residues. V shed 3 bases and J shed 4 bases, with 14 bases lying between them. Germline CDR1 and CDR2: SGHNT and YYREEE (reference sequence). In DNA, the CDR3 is TGTGCCAGCAGCTCTGCCGGGACAACTTACGAGCAGTACTTC. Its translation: CASSSAGTTYEQYF.

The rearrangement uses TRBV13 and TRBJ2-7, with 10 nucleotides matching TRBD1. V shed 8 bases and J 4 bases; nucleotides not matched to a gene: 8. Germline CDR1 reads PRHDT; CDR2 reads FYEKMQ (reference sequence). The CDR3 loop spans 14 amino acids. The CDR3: CASEARDRGYEQYF. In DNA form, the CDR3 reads TGTGCCAGCGAGGCCCGGGACAGGGGTTACGAGCAGTACTTC.

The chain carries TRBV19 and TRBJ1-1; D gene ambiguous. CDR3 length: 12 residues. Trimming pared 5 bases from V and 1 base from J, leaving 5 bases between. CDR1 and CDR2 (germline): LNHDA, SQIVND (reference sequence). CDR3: CASSLQNTEAFF. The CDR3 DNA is TGTGCCAGTAGTTTACAGAACACTGAAGCTTTCTTT.

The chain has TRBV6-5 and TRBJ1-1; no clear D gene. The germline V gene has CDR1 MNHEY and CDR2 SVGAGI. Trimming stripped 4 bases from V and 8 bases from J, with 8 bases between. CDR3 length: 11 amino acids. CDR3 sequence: CASSFRLEAFF. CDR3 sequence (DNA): TGTGCCAGCAGTTTCCGACTAGAAGCTTTCTTT.

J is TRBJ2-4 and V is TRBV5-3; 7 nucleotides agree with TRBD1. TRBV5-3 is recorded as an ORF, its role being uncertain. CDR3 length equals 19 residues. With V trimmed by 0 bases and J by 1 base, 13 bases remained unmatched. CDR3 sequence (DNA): TGTGCCAGAAGCTTGGTCGTGGCCAGGGGGAAGCGGGCCAAAAACATTCAGTACTTC. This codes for CARSLVVARGKRAKNIQYF.

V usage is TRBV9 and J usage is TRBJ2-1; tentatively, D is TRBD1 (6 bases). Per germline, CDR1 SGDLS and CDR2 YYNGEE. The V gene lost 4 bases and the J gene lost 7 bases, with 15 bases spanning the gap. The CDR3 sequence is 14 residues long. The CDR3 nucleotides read TGTGCCAGCAGCTGGACAGTTGGGGTTAATGAGCAGTTCTTC. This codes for CASSWTVGVNEQFF.

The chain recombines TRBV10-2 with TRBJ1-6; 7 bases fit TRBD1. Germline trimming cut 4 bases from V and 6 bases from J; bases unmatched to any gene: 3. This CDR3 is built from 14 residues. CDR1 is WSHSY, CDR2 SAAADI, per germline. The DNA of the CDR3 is TGCGCCAGCAGTGGACAGGGCATTAATTCACCCCTCCACTTT. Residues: CASSGQGINSPLHF.

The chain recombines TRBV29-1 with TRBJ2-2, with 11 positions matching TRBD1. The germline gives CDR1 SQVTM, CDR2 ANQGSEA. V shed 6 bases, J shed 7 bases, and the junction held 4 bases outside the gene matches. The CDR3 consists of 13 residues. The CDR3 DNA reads TGCAGCGTGGGACAGGGGGTGAGCGGGGAGCTGTTTTTT. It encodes CSVGQGVSGELFF.

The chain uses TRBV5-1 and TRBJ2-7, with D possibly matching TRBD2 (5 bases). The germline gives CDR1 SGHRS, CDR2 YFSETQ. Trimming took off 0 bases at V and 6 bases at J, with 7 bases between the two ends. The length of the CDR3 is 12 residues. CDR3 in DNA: TGCGCCAGCAGCTTGGCGGCGGGCGAGCAGTACTTC. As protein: CASSLAAGEQYF.

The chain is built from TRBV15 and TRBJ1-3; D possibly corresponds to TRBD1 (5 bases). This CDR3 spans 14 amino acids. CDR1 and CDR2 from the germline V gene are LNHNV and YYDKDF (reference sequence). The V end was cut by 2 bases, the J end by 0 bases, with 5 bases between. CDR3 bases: TGTGCCACCAGCAGAAGGGGCTCTGGAAACACCATATATTTT. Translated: CATSRRGSGNTIYF.

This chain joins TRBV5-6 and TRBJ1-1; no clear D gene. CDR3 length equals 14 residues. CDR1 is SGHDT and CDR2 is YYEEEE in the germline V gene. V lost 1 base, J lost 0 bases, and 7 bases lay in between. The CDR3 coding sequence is TGTGCCAGCAGCTTGCTCCCGGTGAACACTGAAGCTTTCTTT. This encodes CASSLLPVNTEAFF. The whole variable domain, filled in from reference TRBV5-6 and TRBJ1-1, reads DAGVTQSPTHLIKTRGQQVTLRCSPKSGHDTVSWYQQALGQGPQFIFQYYEEEERQRGNFPDRFSGHQFPNYSSELNVNALLLGDSALYLCASSLLPVNTEAFFGQGTRLTVV.

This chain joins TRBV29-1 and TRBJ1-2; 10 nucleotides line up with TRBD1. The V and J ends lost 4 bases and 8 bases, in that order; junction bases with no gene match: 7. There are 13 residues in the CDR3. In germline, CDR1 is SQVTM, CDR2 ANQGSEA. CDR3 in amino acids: CSVARQGARGYTF. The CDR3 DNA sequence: TGCAGCGTTGCCAGACAGGGGGCGCGAGGCTACACCTTC.

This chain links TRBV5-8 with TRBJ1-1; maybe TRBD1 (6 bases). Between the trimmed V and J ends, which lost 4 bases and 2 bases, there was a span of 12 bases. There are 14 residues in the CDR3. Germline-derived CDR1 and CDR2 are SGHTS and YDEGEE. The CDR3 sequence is CASSHRDTNTEAFF. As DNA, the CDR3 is TGTGCCAGCAGCCACCGGGACACTAACACTGAAGCTTTCTTT.

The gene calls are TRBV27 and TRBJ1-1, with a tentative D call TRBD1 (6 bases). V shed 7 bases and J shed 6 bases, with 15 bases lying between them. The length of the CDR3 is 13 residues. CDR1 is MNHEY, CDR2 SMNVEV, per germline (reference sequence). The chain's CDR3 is CASTDSPGAEAFF. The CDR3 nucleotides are TGTGCCAGCACCGATTCCCCAGGGGCTGAAGCTTTCTTT.

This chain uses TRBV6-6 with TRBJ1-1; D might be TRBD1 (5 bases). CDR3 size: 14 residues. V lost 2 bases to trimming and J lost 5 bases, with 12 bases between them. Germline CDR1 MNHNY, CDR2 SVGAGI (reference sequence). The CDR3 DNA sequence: TGTGCCAGCAGTTACGCATACACAGGAACTGAAGCTTTCTTT. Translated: CASSYAYTGTEAFF.

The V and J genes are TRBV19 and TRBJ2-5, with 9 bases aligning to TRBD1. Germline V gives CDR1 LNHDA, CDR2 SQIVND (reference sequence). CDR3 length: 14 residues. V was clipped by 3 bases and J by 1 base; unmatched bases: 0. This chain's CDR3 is CASSMTGGQETQYF. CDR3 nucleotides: TGTGCCAGTAGTATGACAGGGGGCCAAGAGACCCAGTACTTC.